These T cell receptor beta chains were read from a single sample in a study of T cells after yellow fever vaccination. TCRdb reprocessed the 5' RACE reads via MiXCR and lists one record per CDR3 protein. This sample carries some 400,000 distinct CDR3 sequences, around 20% of them seen once, and the ten largest clones take about 18%. The sample here was PBMCs, taken before the yellow fever booster vaccination. All receptors come from a man in his late teens or twenties who received the YFV17D yellow fever vaccine. Both conserved end residues are part of each CDR3. The order of the fields is clone size, J gene, V gene, D gene, CDR3 protein, CDR3 DNA. D genes are given only for firm matches. Some rows have no size entry. The others give once, few or many, or a class for an expanded clone.

abundance: .
j_gene: TRBJ1-5
v_gene: TRBV7-8
d_gene: .
CDR3aa: CASSPHRINQPQHF
CDR3nt: TGTGCCAGCAGCCCGCATCGGATCAATCAGCCCCAGCATTTT

abundance: .
j_gene: TRBJ1-1
v_gene: TRBV6-2/TRBV6-3
d_gene: .
CDR3aa: CASTRMGPLEAFF
CDR3nt: TGTGCCAGCACTCGGATGGGCCCCCTTGAAGCTTTCTTT

abundance: .
j_gene: TRBJ2-5
v_gene: TRBV29-1
d_gene: .
CDR3aa: CSVGAQYF
CDR3nt: TGCAGCGTAGGGGCCCAGTACTTC

abundance: few
j_gene: TRBJ1-2
v_gene: TRBV5-5
d_gene: .
CDR3aa: CASSQSTPVFAGLSGYTF
CDR3nt: TGTGCCAGCAGTCAAAGCACCCCAGTATTCGCCGGGTTGAGTGGCTACACCTTC

abundance: few
j_gene: TRBJ2-1
v_gene: TRBV7-2
d_gene: TRBD2
CDR3aa: CASSFWASGPRDEQFF
CDR3nt: TGTGCCAGCAGCTTTTGGGCTAGCGGACCCCGCGATGAGCAGTTCTTC

abundance: .
j_gene: TRBJ1-2
v_gene: TRBV15
d_gene: .
CDR3aa: CATSSSPRGGGYGYTF
CDR3nt: TGTGCCACCAGCTCATCTCCCCGTGGGGGTGGGTATGGCTACACCTTC

abundance: few
j_gene: TRBJ2-5
v_gene: TRBV20-1
d_gene: .
CDR3aa: CSASRGGQETQYF
CDR3nt: TGCAGTGCATCGAGGGGGGGGCAAGAGACCCAGTACTTC

abundance: few
j_gene: TRBJ1-1
v_gene: TRBV5-4
d_gene: .
CDR3aa: CASRRGDTEAFF
CDR3nt: TGTGCCAGCAGGCGGGGAGACACTGAAGCTTTCTTT

abundance: .
j_gene: TRBJ1-1
v_gene: TRBV4-3
d_gene: TRBD1
CDR3aa: CASSQSTGDTEAFF
CDR3nt: TGCGCCAGCAGCCAAAGTACAGGGGACACTGAAGCTTTCTTT

abundance: .
j_gene: TRBJ2-2
v_gene: TRBV5-1
d_gene: TRBD1
CDR3aa: CASTLRGGQGSAGELFF
CDR3nt: TGCGCCAGCACCCTGAGGGGGGGACAGGGATCGGCCGGGGAGCTGTTTTTT

abundance: .
j_gene: TRBJ2-1
v_gene: TRBV6-1
d_gene: TRBD2
CDR3aa: CASSDPTSWGEQFF
CDR3nt: TGTGCCAGCAGTGACCCGACTAGCTGGGGTGAGCAGTTCTTC

abundance: .
j_gene: TRBJ1-1
v_gene: TRBV12-3/TRBV12-4
d_gene: .
CDR3aa: CASREGPGGTEAFF
CDR3nt: TGTGCCAGCAGGGAGGGGCCGGGGGGCACTGAAGCTTTCTTT

abundance: .
j_gene: TRBJ2-3
v_gene: TRBV29-1
d_gene: .
CDR3aa: CSVGQGFGDTQYF
CDR3nt: TGCAGCGTTGGGCAGGGGTTCGGAGATACGCAGTATTTT

abundance: .
j_gene: TRBJ2-5
v_gene: TRBV6-1
d_gene: .
CDR3aa: CASSMAPGETQYF
CDR3nt: TGTGCCAGCAGTATGGCTCCGGGGGAGACCCAGTACTTC

abundance: few
j_gene: TRBJ1-1
v_gene: TRBV7-3
d_gene: .
CDR3aa: CASSLTASNTEAFF
CDR3nt: TGTGCCAGCAGCCTCACAGCGTCGAACACTGAAGCTTTCTTT

abundance: once
j_gene: TRBJ2-5
v_gene: TRBV2
d_gene: TRBD2
CDR3aa: CASSERDYVRGAQYF
CDR3nt: TGTGCCAGCAGCGAACGGGACTACGTAAGAGGGGCCCAGTACTTC

abundance: .
j_gene: TRBJ1-1
v_gene: TRBV7-3
d_gene: .
CDR3aa: CASSARANTEAFF
CDR3nt: TGTGCCAGCAGCGCGCGGGCGAACACTGAAGCTTTCTTT

abundance: few
j_gene: TRBJ1-1
v_gene: TRBV20-1
d_gene: .
CDR3aa: CSASGGATEAFF
CDR3nt: TGCAGTGCTAGCGGAGGGGCCACTGAAGCTTTCTTT

abundance: .
j_gene: TRBJ2-6
v_gene: TRBV7-3
d_gene: .
CDR3aa: CASAQGSGANVLTF
CDR3nt: TGTGCCAGCGCACAGGGTTCTGGGGCCAACGTCCTGACTTTC

abundance: few
j_gene: TRBJ2-7
v_gene: TRBV2
d_gene: .
CDR3aa: CASSPTGSPEQYF
CDR3nt: TGTGCCAGCAGTCCTACAGGATCTCCCGAGCAGTACTTC

abundance: few
j_gene: TRBJ1-2
v_gene: TRBV6-2/TRBV6-3
d_gene: .
CDR3aa: CASSYVPGLYGYTF
CDR3nt: TGTGCCAGCAGTTACGTTCCAGGCCTCTATGGCTACACCTTC

abundance: once
j_gene: TRBJ2-5
v_gene: TRBV20-1
d_gene: TRBD1
CDR3aa: CSARVSGQLKETQYF
CDR3nt: TGCAGTGCTAGAGTCTCGGGACAGTTGAAAGAGACCCAGTACTTC

abundance: few
j_gene: TRBJ2-5
v_gene: TRBV12-3/TRBV12-4
d_gene: TRBD1
CDR3aa: CASSFTGGMETQYF
CDR3nt: TGTGCCAGCAGTTTTACAGGGGGCATGGAGACCCAGTACTTC

abundance: .
j_gene: TRBJ2-5
v_gene: TRBV29-1
d_gene: TRBD1
CDR3aa: CSAGTGKETQYF
CDR3nt: TGCAGCGCCGGGACAGGGAAGGAGACCCAGTACTTC

abundance: few
j_gene: TRBJ1-2
v_gene: TRBV7-8
d_gene: .
CDR3aa: CASSDYLAGYGYTF
CDR3nt: TGTGCCAGCAGCGACTATCTGGCGGGCTATGGCTACACCTTC

abundance: many
j_gene: TRBJ2-2
v_gene: TRBV7-8
d_gene: TRBD1
CDR3aa: CASSRRDRGSGELFF
CDR3nt: TGTGCCAGCAGCCGCCGGGACAGGGGGTCCGGGGAGCTGTTTTTT

abundance: few
j_gene: TRBJ2-3
v_gene: TRBV19
d_gene: TRBD1
CDR3aa: CASEKPGQADTQYF
CDR3nt: TGTGCCAGTGAGAAACCGGGACAGGCAGATACGCAGTATTTT

abundance: .
j_gene: TRBJ1-2
v_gene: TRBV11-2
d_gene: .
CDR3aa: CASSSPGRANYGYTF
CDR3nt: TGTGCCAGCAGCTCGCCCGGGAGAGCTAACTATGGCTACACCTTC

abundance: few
j_gene: TRBJ2-3
v_gene: TRBV2
d_gene: TRBD2
CDR3aa: CASNSGGDSTDTQYF
CDR3nt: TGTGCCAGCAATAGCGGGGGAGATAGCACAGATACGCAGTATTTT

abundance: .
j_gene: TRBJ1-5
v_gene: TRBV7-2
d_gene: .
CDR3aa: CASRPGRPSNQPQHF
CDR3nt: TGTGCCAGCAGACCCGGACGGCCCAGCAATCAGCCCCAGCATTTT

abundance: many
j_gene: TRBJ2-3
v_gene: TRBV20-1
d_gene: .
CDR3aa: CSATGTPAGTDTQYF
CDR3nt: TGCAGTGCCACCGGGACCCCAGCCGGCACAGATACGCAGTATTTT

abundance: many
j_gene: TRBJ2-5
v_gene: TRBV6-5
d_gene: TRBD1
CDR3aa: CASSYSTGGGKTQYF
CDR3nt: TGTGCCAGCAGTTACTCGACAGGGGGCGGGAAGACCCAGTACTTC

abundance: few
j_gene: TRBJ1-1
v_gene: TRBV4-3
d_gene: .
CDR3aa: CASSHSPGAWRTEAFF
CDR3nt: TGCGCCAGCAGTCACAGCCCAGGGGCCTGGCGCACTGAAGCTTTCTTT

abundance: few
j_gene: TRBJ2-2
v_gene: TRBV7-2
d_gene: .
CDR3aa: CASSPLGYGELFF
CDR3nt: TGTGCCAGCAGCCCTCTTGGGTACGGGGAGCTGTTTTTT

abundance: .
j_gene: TRBJ2-1
v_gene: TRBV7-2
d_gene: .
CDR3aa: CASSGLYYNEQFF
CDR3nt: TGTGCCAGTTCGGGACTGTACTACAATGAGCAGTTCTTC

abundance: .
j_gene: TRBJ1-2
v_gene: TRBV4-2
d_gene: .
CDR3aa: CASSQADGLSYGYTF
CDR3nt: TGTGCCAGCAGCCAAGCGGACGGACTCTCGTATGGCTACACCTTC

abundance: .
j_gene: TRBJ2-5
v_gene: TRBV27
d_gene: TRBD2
CDR3aa: CATRLAGQETQYF
CDR3nt: TGTGCCACTCGACTAGCGGGACAAGAGACCCAGTACTTC

abundance: .
j_gene: TRBJ2-2
v_gene: TRBV20-1
d_gene: .
CDR3aa: CSARIQNTGELFF
CDR3nt: TGCAGTGCTAGGATCCAGAACACCGGGGAGCTGTTTTTT

abundance: many
j_gene: TRBJ2-1
v_gene: TRBV12-3/TRBV12-4
d_gene: .
CDR3aa: CASSLSRDNEQFF
CDR3nt: TGTGCCAGCAGTTTAAGTAGGGACAATGAGCAGTTCTTC

abundance: .
j_gene: TRBJ2-7
v_gene: TRBV4-3
d_gene: .
CDR3aa: CASSQEWGRGEQYF
CDR3nt: TGCGCCAGCAGCCAAGAGTGGGGCAGGGGAGAGCAGTACTTC

abundance: .
j_gene: TRBJ1-1
v_gene: TRBV15
d_gene: .
CDR3aa: CATSRGDTEAFF
CDR3nt: TGTGCCACCAGCAGAGGGGACACTGAAGCTTTCTTT

abundance: few
j_gene: TRBJ2-7
v_gene: TRBV7-6
d_gene: .
CDR3aa: CASRQGGNSYEQYF
CDR3nt: TGTGCCAGCCGGCAGGGGGGGAACTCCTACGAGCAGTACTTC

abundance: few
j_gene: TRBJ2-1
v_gene: TRBV27
d_gene: TRBD1
CDR3aa: CASSLLPGQGRNEQFF
CDR3nt: TGTGCCAGCAGTTTGCTACCGGGACAGGGGAGGAATGAGCAGTTCTTC

abundance: few
j_gene: TRBJ2-7
v_gene: TRBV24-1
d_gene: .
CDR3aa: CATSDPRPQNTYEQYF
CDR3nt: TGTGCCACCAGTGATCCCCGGCCGCAAAACACCTACGAGCAGTACTTC

abundance: .
j_gene: TRBJ2-3
v_gene: TRBV6-2/TRBV6-3
d_gene: .
CDR3aa: CASSYPPRGDTQYF
CDR3nt: TGTGCCAGCAGTTACCCCCCCCGGGGAGATACGCAGTATTTT

abundance: few
j_gene: TRBJ2-5
v_gene: TRBV29-1
d_gene: .
CDR3aa: CSVFSRTETQYF
CDR3nt: TGCAGCGTTTTCAGCCGAACAGAGACCCAGTACTTC

abundance: few
j_gene: TRBJ2-4
v_gene: TRBV7-9
d_gene: .
CDR3aa: CASSFRGTTGPAKNIQYF
CDR3nt: TGTGCCAGCAGCTTTCGGGGAACCACCGGGCCGGCCAAAAACATTCAGTACTTC

abundance: few
j_gene: TRBJ2-5
v_gene: TRBV9
d_gene: .
CDR3aa: CASSVGGRDQETQYF
CDR3nt: TGTGCCAGCAGCGTAGGAGGCAGGGACCAAGAGACCCAGTACTTC

abundance: few
j_gene: TRBJ1-5
v_gene: TRBV7-8
d_gene: .
CDR3aa: CASSRGPKGVQPQHF
CDR3nt: TGTGCCAGCAGCCGCGGCCCAAAGGGCGTTCAGCCCCAGCATTTT

abundance: few
j_gene: TRBJ2-5
v_gene: TRBV12-3/TRBV12-4
d_gene: TRBD2
CDR3aa: CASSLATAGQETQYF
CDR3nt: TGTGCCAGCAGTTTAGCGACAGCGGGGCAAGAGACCCAGTACTTC

abundance: .
j_gene: TRBJ1-1
v_gene: TRBV4-2
d_gene: .
CDR3aa: CASSPGTKEAFF
CDR3nt: TGTGCCAGCAGCCCCGGGACGAAGGAAGCTTTCTTT